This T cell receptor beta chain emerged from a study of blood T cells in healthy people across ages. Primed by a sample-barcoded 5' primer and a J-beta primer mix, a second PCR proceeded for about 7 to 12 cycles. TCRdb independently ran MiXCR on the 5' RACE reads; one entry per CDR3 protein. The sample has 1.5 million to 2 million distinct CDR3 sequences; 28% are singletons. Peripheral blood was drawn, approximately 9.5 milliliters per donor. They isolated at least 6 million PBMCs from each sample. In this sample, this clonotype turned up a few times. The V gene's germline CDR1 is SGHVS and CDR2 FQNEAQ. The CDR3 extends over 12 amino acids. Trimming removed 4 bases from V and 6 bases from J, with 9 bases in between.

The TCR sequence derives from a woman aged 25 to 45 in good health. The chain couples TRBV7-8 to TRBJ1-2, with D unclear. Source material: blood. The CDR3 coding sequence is TGTGCCAGCAGCTCCAACAAGGATGGCTACACCTTC. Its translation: CASSSNKDGYTF.